One and the same sample provided the 32 T cell receptor beta chains below, sequenced in a study of T cell therapy after organ transplantation. Sample time point: 20-29 weeks after completion of therapy. These receptors have no known antigen. Here immunoSEQ multiplex PCR was the method, and the copy in TCRdb shows in-frame clones only, minus some. The data contain tens of thousands of clones, about 83% of them seen just once; the ten biggest clones take up approximately 33%. The source material was CD8+ T cells from blood, sampled after autologous CMV-specific T cell therapy. Source of these receptors: a human patient who had received a solid organ transplant and had CMV disease. Certain T cells may be donor cells from the graft.

Only one count was recorded for this clone. The V gene is TRBV7-6, the J gene TRBJ1-1; D may be TRBD1 (6 bases). CDR1 and CDR2 from the germline V gene are SGHVS and FNYEAQ. V shed 0 bases and J shed 2 bases, with 10 bases lying between them. This CDR3 is built from 15 residues. This chain's CDR3 is CASSLARGGNTEAFF. In nucleotides, the CDR3 is TGTGCCAGCAGCTTAGCCAGGGGAGGTAACACTGAAGCTTTCTTT.

This chain uses TRBV7-7 with TRBJ2-1; 7 nucleotides align to TRBD1. After removal of 3 bases from V and 2 bases from J, the junction contained 4 bases not matched to a gene. Germline CDR1 reads SSHAT; CDR2 reads FNYEAQ (reference sequence). CDR3 size: 15 residues. Here the CDR3 reads CASSLVQGAYNEQFF. The DNA for the CDR3 is TGTGCCAGCAGCTTGGTGCAGGGGGCCTACAATGAGCAGTTCTTC. Full variable domain (rest looked up from reference TRBV7-7 and TRBJ2-1): GAGVSQSPRYKVTKRGQDVTLRCDPISSHATLYWYQQALGQGPEFLTYFNYEAQPDKSGLPSDRFSAERPEGSISTLTIQRTEQRDSAMYRCASSLVQGAYNEQFFGPGTRLTVL.

The rearrangement uses TRBV4-1 and TRBJ1-2; D unresolved. In germline, CDR1 is MGHRA, CDR2 YSYEKL. V lost 0 bases to trimming and J lost 0 bases, with 8 bases between them. CDR3 length equals 15 residues. This CDR3 reads CASSQDQSSNYGYTF. DNA of the CDR3: TGCGCCAGCAGCCAAGACCAGTCGTCTAACTATGGCTACACCTTC.

The CDR3 is CASSGWGWYTEAFF. In nucleotides, the CDR3 is TGTGCCAGCAGTGGGTGGGGGTGGTACACTGAAGCTTTCTTT. The rearrangement joins TRBV25-1 to TRBJ1-1, with TRBD1 as a possible D gene (5 bases). The CDR3 runs 14 residues. CDR1 MGHDK and CDR2 SYGVNS come from the germline V gene. V lost 4 bases and J lost 3, with 12 bases in between.

CDR3 sequence: CASSYWSDTQYF. The CDR3 DNA reads TGTGCCAGCAGCTACTGGTCTGATACGCAGTATTTT. The V call is TRBV7-6, the J call TRBJ2-3, with D unclear. This CDR3 comprises 12 residues. Per germline, CDR1 SGHVS and CDR2 FNYEAQ. The V end lost 4 bases, the J end lost 6 bases, and 8 bases lay between the germline ends.

The chain couples TRBV5-6 to TRBJ2-7; D is perhaps TRBD2 (5 bases). Trimming shortened V by 3 bases and J by 1 base, and 8 bases separated the two germline ends. This CDR3 contains 13 residues. Germline V gene lookup returns CDR1 SGHDT and CDR2 YYEEEE. The CDR3 protein is CASSWTGSYEQYF. CDR3 sequence (DNA): TGTGCCAGCAGCTGGACGGGGTCCTACGAGCAGTACTTC.

The chain has TRBV4-3 and TRBJ2-7; no definite D call. The CDR3 has 14 amino acids. The ends were cut back, 5 bases at V and 3 bases at J, with 14 bases in the middle. From germline, CDR1 is LGHNA and CDR2 YSLEER. Written as DNA, the CDR3 is TGCGCCAGCAGCTTGTTTATTTCGGTCTACGAGCAGTACTTC. Protein sequence: CASSLFISVYEQYF.

For this clone: A far larger clone is one nucleotide away, so this likely arose from a read error. The identical CDR3 is also encoded by other nucleotide sequences in the sample. The rearrangement links TRBV6-1 to TRBJ2-3; 12 bases align to TRBD2. This CDR3 is built from 15 residues. V gave up 2 bases and J gave up 4 bases; unmatched junction bases: 1. Germline CDR1 MNHNS, CDR2 SASEGT. CDR3 sequence: CASSELAGGPDTQYF. The CDR3 DNA follows: TGTGCCAGCAGTGAACTAGCGGGGGGGCCAGATACGCAGTATTTT.

The chain is built from TRBV5-6 and TRBJ1-3, with D perhaps matching TRBD1 (6 bases). V was cut by 2 bases and J by 7 bases, with 13 bases left in between. Germline V CDR1 and CDR2: SGHDT, YYEEEE. The CDR3 contains 14 residues. Here the CDR3 DNA reads TGTGCCAGCAGCTTCGGACAGTCCAGGAACACCATATATTTT. Translating it yields CASSFGQSRNTIYF.

The V and J genes are TRBV19 and TRBJ2-1; either TRBD1 or TRBD2 may fit D (5 bases each). V lost 7 bases to trimming and J lost 1 base, with 17 bases between them. CDR1 and CDR2 (germline): LNHDA, SQIVND (reference sequence). This CDR3 is built from 16 residues. CDR3 loop: CASNDPGPPSYNEQFF. Here the CDR3 DNA reads TGTGCCAGTAACGACCCGGGACCACCATCCTACAATGAGCAGTTCTTC.

This clone came up a few times. The chain joins TRBV28 to TRBJ1-5; D is perhaps TRBD1 (5 bases). The V and J ends lost 6 bases and 0 bases respectively, with 12 bases between them. Per the germline V gene, CDR1 is MDHEN and CDR2 is SYDVKM. The CDR3 extends over 15 amino acids. CDR3 nucleotides: TGTGCCAGCAGCTGGGGACGCAATAGCAATCAGCCCCAGCATTTT. Translation: CASSWGRNSNQPQHF.

The chain is built from TRBV27 and TRBJ2-7; possibly TRBD1 for D (6 bases). The CDR3 length is 15 residues. Trimming pared 5 bases from V and 0 bases from J, leaving 14 bases between. CDR1 and CDR2 from the germline V gene are MNHEY and SMNVEV (reference sequence). The CDR3 sequence is CASSDLGANSYEQYF. DNA for the CDR3: TGTGCCAGCAGTGACCTGGGGGCTAACTCCTACGAGCAGTACTTC.

The CDR3 region has the DNA TGTGCCAGCAGCTTTGACGACTCCTACAATGAGCAGTTCTTC. Its protein product is CASSFDDSYNEQFF. The V and J genes are TRBV7-7 and TRBJ2-1; D is unresolved. Germline-derived CDR1 and CDR2 are SSHAT and FNYEAQ (reference sequence). The CDR3 contains 14 residues. V was clipped by 3 bases and J by 0 bases, with 6 bases between them.

The chain joins TRBV18 to TRBJ2-7; 9 bases are shared with TRBD2. Trimming at V came to 2 bases and at J to 3 bases, leaving 5 bases not matched to a gene. The CDR3 contains 15 residues. CDR1 is KGHSH, CDR2 LQKENI, per germline. The CDR3 nucleotides are TGTGCCAGCTCACCAGGGGGTAGCGGGAGCTACGAGCAGTACTTC. Its translation: CASSPGGSGSYEQYF.

J is TRBJ2-7 and V is TRBV19, with 12 bases that match TRBD2. CDR1 is LNHDA and CDR2 is SQIVND in the germline V gene (reference sequence). V was clipped by 0 bases and J by 2 bases; unmatched bases: 11. This CDR3 region has 19 residues. CDR3 loop: CASSIDLSSGRENPYEQYF. The CDR3 coding sequence is TGTGCCAGTAGTATAGATTTATCTAGCGGGAGGGAAAACCCCTACGAGCAGTACTTC.

This clone was observed once. This chain connects TRBV6-1 to TRBJ2-6; D gene uncertain. The ends were cut back, 1 base at V and 0 bases at J, with 4 bases in the middle. Germline V CDR1 and CDR2: MNHNS, SASEGT. This CDR3 contains 15 residues. The CDR3 sequence: CASSEDISGANVLTF. The DNA for the CDR3 is TGTGCCAGCAGTGAAGATATCTCTGGGGCCAACGTCCTGACTTTC.

This clone appeared once. The gene calls are TRBV7-3 and TRBJ2-1, with 15 positions matching TRBD2. The CDR3 consists of 13 residues. V lost 8 bases, J lost 10 bases, and 3 bases stayed unmatched. CDR1 and CDR2 (germline): SGHTA, FQGTGA. The CDR3 bases are TGTGCCAGCGGACTAGCGGGAGGGTTGGAGCAGTTCTTC. This gives the protein CASGLAGGLEQFF. Full variable domain (rest looked up from reference TRBV7-3 and TRBJ2-1): GAGVSQTPSNKVTEKGKYVELRCDPISGHTALYWYRQSLGQGPEFLIYFQGTGAADDSGLPNDRFFAVRPEGSVSTLKIQRTERGDSAVYLCASGLAGGLEQFFGPGTRLTVL.

The chain uses TRBV29-1 and TRBJ2-7; tentatively, D is TRBD1 (6 bases). This CDR3 region has 13 residues. The V gene lost 8 bases and the J gene lost 1 base, with 15 bases spanning the gap. The germline V gene has CDR1 SQVTM and CDR2 ANQGSEA. In nucleotides, the CDR3 is TGCAGCTTCTCGGACAGCCAATCCTACGAGCAGTACTTC. Protein sequence: CSFSDSQSYEQYF.

This clone was recorded only once. This chain joins TRBV7-2 and TRBJ2-3; no firm D call. Trimming pared 5 bases from V and 5 bases from J, leaving 11 bases between. The CDR3 contains 13 residues. Germline V CDR1 and CDR2: SGHTA, FQGNSA. This CDR3 is CASSALPLDTQYF. In DNA, the CDR3 is TGTGCCAGCAGCGCACTCCCCCTAGATACGCAGTATTTT.

This sequence joins TRBV4-1 and TRBJ2-3, with 7 bases identical to TRBD2. Trimming at V came to 3 bases and at J to 1 base, leaving 7 bases not matched to a gene. Germline loops: CDR1 MGHRA, CDR2 YSYEKL. This CDR3 is 16 amino acids long. The CDR3 nucleotides are TGCGCCAGCAGCCACCCTACTGCGGGGGGCACAGATACGCAGTATTTT. It yields the protein CASSHPTAGGTDTQYF.

V is TRBV19 and J is TRBJ2-1; 7 bases align to TRBD2. CDR1 is LNHDA, CDR2 SQIVND, per germline (reference sequence). There are 16 residues in the CDR3. Germline trimming cut 1 base from V and 3 bases from J; bases unmatched to any gene: 6. CDR3 loop: CASSIATGGVYNEQFF. CDR3 DNA: TGTGCCAGTAGTATAGCCACGGGGGGAGTCTACAATGAGCAGTTCTTC.

The table lists this clone with a count of one. V gene TRBV6-5 combines with J gene TRBJ2-1, with D possibly TRBD1 on 5 matching bases. The CDR3 contains 13 residues. V lost 2 bases to trimming and J lost 6 bases, with 8 bases between them. The germline gives CDR1 MNHEY, CDR2 SVGAGI. CDR3 nucleotide sequence: TGTGCCAGCAGTTACGGGGCCAGCAATGAGCAGTTCTTC. This translates into CASSYGASNEQFF.

V and J are TRBV7-8 and TRBJ1-6, with D possibly TRBD1 on 5 matching bases. Between the trimmed V and J ends, which lost 2 bases and 7 bases, there was a span of 12 bases. The CDR3 spans 15 residues. Germline V gene data show CDR1 as SGHVS and CDR2 as FQNEAQ. The CDR3 loop reads CASSLLWGPNSPLHF. CDR3 DNA: TGTGCCAGCAGCTTACTTTGGGGACCCAATTCACCCCTCCACTTT.

The J gene is TRBJ2-7, the V gene TRBV7-8, with D possibly being TRBD1 or TRBD2 (6 bases each). The CDR3 extends over 16 amino acids. V gave up 0 bases and J gave up 0 bases, with 12 bases separating them. Germline CDR1 is SGHVS and CDR2 is FQNEAQ. The CDR3 DNA sequence: TGTGCCAGCAGCTTAGCGGCCGGGGGCGCCTCCTACGAGCAGTACTTC. It encodes CASSLAAGGASYEQYF.

The chain uses TRBV6-6 and TRBJ2-3; TRBD1 or TRBD2 may be the D gene (6 bases each). Trimming took off 2 bases at V and 3 bases at J, with 9 bases between the two ends. The CDR3 covers 14 residues. Germline assignment: CDR1 MNHNY and CDR2 SVGAGI (reference sequence). DNA for the CDR3: TGTGCCAGCAGTTACGGGGGGCGAACAGATACGCAGTATTTT. Its translation: CASSYGGRTDTQYF.

The chain is built from TRBV21-1 and TRBJ1-5. TRBV21-1 is annotated as a pseudogene. This CDR3 is 14 amino acids long. The CDR3 reads CASSQGVGNQPQHF. The CDR3 DNA is TGTGCCAGCAGCCAGGGAGTTGGCAATCAGCCCCAGCATTTT.

By share, this clone ranks as medium-sized (0.01 to 0.1%). The junction differs from germline at one of its ends, possibly a read error. V and J are TRBV5-3 and TRBJ1-3; the D gene is possibly TRBD1 (5 bases). TRBV5-3 is flagged as an ORF with uncertain function. The CDR3 extends over 14 amino acids. Here the CDR3 reads CASSLGDGLNTIYF. The CDR3 DNA follows: TGTGCCAGCAGCTTGGGGGACGGTTTAAACACCATATATTTT.

The J gene is TRBJ1-1, the V gene TRBV6-5; D remains unclear. CDR1 is MNHEY, CDR2 SVGAGI, per germline. CDR3 size: 11 residues. Between the trimmed V and J ends, which lost 11 bases and 1 base, there was a span of 8 bases. CDR3 in DNA: TGTGCCTCACCATCGAACACTGAAGCTTTCTTT. Translated, it gives CASPSNTEAFF.

This chain connects TRBV4-3 to TRBJ2-7, with D tentatively TRBD2 (6 bases). The CDR3 is 15 residues long. Deletions cut 0 bases from V and 0 bases from J, with 9 bases between. Germline V CDR1 and CDR2: LGHNA, YSLEER. CDR3 residues: CASSQEGSGSYEQYF. The CDR3 coding sequence is TGCGCCAGCAGCCAAGAGGGTAGCGGCTCCTACGAGCAGTACTTC.

Note on this clone: The sample has other DNA sequences that encode this CDR3 too. J is TRBJ2-3 and V is TRBV6-4; 8 bases align to TRBD2. Per the germline V gene, CDR1 is MRHNA and CDR2 is SNTAGT. V was pared by 4 bases and J by 3 bases, with 6 bases of the junction left unmatched. There are 15 residues in the CDR3. CDR3 DNA sequence: TGTGCCAGCAGTGCGAGCGGGGGAGCTACAGATACGCAGTATTTT. Its translation: CASSASGGATDTQYF.

The V and J genes are TRBV9 and TRBJ2-3; D remains unclear. CDR3 length equals 13 residues. The V and J ends lost 0 bases and 1 base respectively, with 3 bases between them. Germline-derived CDR1 and CDR2 are SGDLS and YYNGEE. The CDR3 nucleotides are TGTGCCAGCAGCGTAGTTGGCACAGATACGCAGTATTTT. It translates to CASSVVGTDTQYF.

In DNA form, the CDR3 reads TGTGCCAGCAGCTTCAGGGTTAGCGACAGCTCCTACAATGAGCAGTTCTTC. Translation gives CASSFRVSDSSYNEQFF. The V and J genes are TRBV11-2 and TRBJ2-1; the D call may be TRBD1 or TRBD2 (5 bases each). The ends were cut back, 3 bases at V and 0 bases at J, with 15 bases in the middle. The V gene's germline CDR1 is SGHAT and CDR2 FQNNGV. CDR3 length: 17 amino acids.